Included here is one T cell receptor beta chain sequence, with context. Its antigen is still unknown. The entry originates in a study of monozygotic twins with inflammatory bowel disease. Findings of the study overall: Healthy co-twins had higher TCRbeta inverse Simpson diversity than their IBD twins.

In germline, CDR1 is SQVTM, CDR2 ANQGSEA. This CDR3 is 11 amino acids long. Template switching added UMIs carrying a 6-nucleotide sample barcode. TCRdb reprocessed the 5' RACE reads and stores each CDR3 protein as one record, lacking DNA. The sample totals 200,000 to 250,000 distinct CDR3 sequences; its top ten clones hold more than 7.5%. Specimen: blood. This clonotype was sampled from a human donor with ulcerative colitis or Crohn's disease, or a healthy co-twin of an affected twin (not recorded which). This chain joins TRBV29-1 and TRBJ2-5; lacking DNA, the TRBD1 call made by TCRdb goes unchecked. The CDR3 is CSVDRDETQYF.